The 9 T cell receptor beta chains in this list originate from one sample, sequenced in a study of metastatic and nonmetastatic thyroid tumors. TCRdb re-clonotyped the PCR reads via MiXCR. This sample has more than 5,500 clones, with 15% to 20% found just once. Patients had received no treatment of any kind before thyroid surgery. The specimen was adjacent normal tissue. Every receptor here comes from a male donor with papillary thyroid cancer or a benign thyroid nodule (not recorded which). Some clones in this sample may be carry-over from other donors' samples.

This clone has just a few counts. The V and J genes are TRBV11-1 and TRBJ2-7; 12 bases are a match to TRBD1. After removal of 7 bases from V and 7 bases from J, the junction contained 14 bases not matched to a gene. Germline V lookup: CDR1 SGHAT, CDR2 FQDESV (reference sequence). CDR3 length: 16 amino acids. The DNA for the CDR3 is TGTGCCAGCACCCCTACCTCGGGACAGGGGGCAGGGGAGCAGTACTTC. It encodes CASTPTSGQGAGEQYF.

V and J are TRBV6-1 and TRBJ2-5; D remains ambiguous. The V end lost 7 bases, the J end lost 2 bases, and 11 bases lay between the germline ends. CDR3 size: 13 residues. The V gene's germline CDR1 is MNHNS and CDR2 SASEGT. The CDR3 DNA reads as TGTGCCAGCACCAAGACATATCAAGAGACCCAGTACTTC. Residues: CASTKTYQETQYF.

The CDR3 DNA reads TGCAGTGCTAGACAACAGGGGAACACCGGGGAGCTGTTTTTT. Translation: CSARQQGNTGELFF. V usage is TRBV20-1 and J usage is TRBJ2-2, with D tentatively TRBD1 (6 bases). Trimming removed 2 bases at V and 1 base at J, with 8 bases between. Looked up from germline, CDR1 is DFQATT and CDR2 is SNEGSKA (reference sequence). The CDR3 sequence is 14 residues long.

This clone is labeled medium-sized. The J gene is TRBJ1-4, the V gene TRBV19; no reliable D call. Deletions cut 5 bases from V and 11 bases from J, with 21 bases between. Germline V gene sequence: CDR1 LNHDA, CDR2 SQIVND (reference sequence). This CDR3 is built from 15 residues. The CDR3 protein is CASSRQAETVGKLFF. CDR3 nucleotide sequence: TGTGCCAGTAGTCGGCAGGCCGAAACTGTAGGGAAACTGTTTTTT.

Many counts were recorded for this clone. J is TRBJ2-7 and V is TRBV30; 8 bases map to TRBD1. V dropped 4 bases and J dropped 12; count of bases not matched to a gene: 11. CDR1 is GTSNPN, CDR2 SVGIG, per germline (reference sequence). The CDR3 sequence is 12 residues long. The CDR3 protein is CAWNQKTTGVYF. In DNA form, the CDR3 reads TGTGCCTGGAACCAAAAAACGACAGGGGTGTACTTC.

The table lists this clone with many counts. The chain employs TRBV9 and TRBJ2-1, with D uncertain. CDR3 length: 13 residues. Per germline, CDR1 SGDLS and CDR2 YYNGEE. Trimming pared 5 bases from V and 5 bases from J, leaving 11 bases between. Here the CDR3 reads CASSRSQNNEQFF. CDR3 coding DNA: TGTGCCAGCAGTCGTAGCCAGAACAATGAGCAGTTCTTC.

This clone was picked up a small number of times. Other DNA sequences from this sample encode an identical CDR3 as well. The chain carries TRBV5-1 and TRBJ2-1, with D possibly being TRBD2 (5 bases). V lost 4 bases to trimming and J lost 0 bases, with 14 bases between them. The CDR3 is made up of 16 amino acids. Per the germline V gene, CDR1 is SGHRS and CDR2 is YFSETQ. In DNA form, the CDR3 reads TGCGCCAGCAGCCTGGACTTTCTGAGCTCCTACAATGAGCAGTTCTTC. Amino acids: CASSLDFLSSYNEQFF.

The table lists this clone with a few counts. The CDR3: CSTRQASYEQYF. In nucleotides, the CDR3 is TGCAGTACCCGACAGGCCTCCTACGAGCAGTACTTC. The chain carries TRBV20-1 and TRBJ2-7; D is possibly TRBD1 (6 bases). The V gene's germline CDR1 is DFQATT and CDR2 SNEGSKA (reference sequence). This CDR3 contains 12 residues. The V gene lost 8 bases and the J gene lost 0 bases, with 11 bases spanning the gap.

A word on this clone: Other DNA sequences in this sample translate to the same CDR3. The chain couples TRBV7-2 to TRBJ1-5; D not resolved. Deletions cut 6 bases from V and 2 bases from J, with 8 bases between. Germline-derived CDR1 and CDR2 are SGHTA and FQGNSA. There are 13 residues in the CDR3. In nucleotides, the CDR3 is TGTGCCAGCAGTCCAGGTGGCAATCAGCCCCAGCATTTT. It encodes CASSPGGNQPQHF.